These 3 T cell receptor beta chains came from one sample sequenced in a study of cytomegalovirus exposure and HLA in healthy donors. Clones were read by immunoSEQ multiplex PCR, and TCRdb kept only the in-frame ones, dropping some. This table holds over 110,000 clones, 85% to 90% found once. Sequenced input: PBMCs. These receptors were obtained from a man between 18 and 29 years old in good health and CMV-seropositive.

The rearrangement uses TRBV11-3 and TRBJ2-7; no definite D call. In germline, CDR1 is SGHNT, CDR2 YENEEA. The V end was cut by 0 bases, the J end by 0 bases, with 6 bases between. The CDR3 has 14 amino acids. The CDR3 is CASSLEFSSYEQYF. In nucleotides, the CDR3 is TGTGCCAGCAGCTTAGAATTTAGCTCCTACGAGCAGTACTTC.

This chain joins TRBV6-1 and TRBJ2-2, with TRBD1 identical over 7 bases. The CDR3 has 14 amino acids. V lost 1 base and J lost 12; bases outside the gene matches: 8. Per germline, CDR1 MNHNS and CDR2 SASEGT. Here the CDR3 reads CASSEVGTAEKLFF. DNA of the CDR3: TGTGCCAGCAGTGAAGTGGGGACAGCTGAAAAGCTGTTTTTT.

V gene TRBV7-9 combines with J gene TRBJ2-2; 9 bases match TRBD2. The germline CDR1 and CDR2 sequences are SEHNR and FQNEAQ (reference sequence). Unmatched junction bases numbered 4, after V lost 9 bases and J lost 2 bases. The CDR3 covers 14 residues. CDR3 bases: TGTGCCAGTAAACTAGCGGGTAACACCGGGGAGCTGTTTTTT. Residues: CASKLAGNTGELFF.